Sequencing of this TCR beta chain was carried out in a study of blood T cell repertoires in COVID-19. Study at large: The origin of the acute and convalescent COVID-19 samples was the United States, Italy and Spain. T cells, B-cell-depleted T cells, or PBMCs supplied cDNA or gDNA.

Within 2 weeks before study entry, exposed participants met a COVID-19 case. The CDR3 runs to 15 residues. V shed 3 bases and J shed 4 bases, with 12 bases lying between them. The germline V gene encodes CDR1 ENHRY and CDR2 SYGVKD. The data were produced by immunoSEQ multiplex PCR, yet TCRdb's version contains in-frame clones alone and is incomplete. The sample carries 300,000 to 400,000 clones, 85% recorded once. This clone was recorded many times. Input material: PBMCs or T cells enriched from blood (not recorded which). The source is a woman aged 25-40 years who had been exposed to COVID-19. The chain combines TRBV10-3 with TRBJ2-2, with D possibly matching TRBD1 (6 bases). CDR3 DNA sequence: TGTGCCATCAGTGATAACAGGGTTGGCACCGGGGAGCTGTTTTTT. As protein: CAISDNRVGTGELFF.